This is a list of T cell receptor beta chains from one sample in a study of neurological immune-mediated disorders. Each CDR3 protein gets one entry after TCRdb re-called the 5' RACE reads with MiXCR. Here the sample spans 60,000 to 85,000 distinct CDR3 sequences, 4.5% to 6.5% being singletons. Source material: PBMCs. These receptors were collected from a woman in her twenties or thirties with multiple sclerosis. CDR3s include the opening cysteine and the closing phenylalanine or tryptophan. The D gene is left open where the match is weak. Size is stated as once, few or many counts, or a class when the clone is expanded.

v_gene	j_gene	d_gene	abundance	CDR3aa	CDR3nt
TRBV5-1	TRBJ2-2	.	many	CASSFHPPENTGELFF	TGCGCCAGCAGCTTCCATCCCCCGGAGAACACCGGGGAGCTGTTTTTT
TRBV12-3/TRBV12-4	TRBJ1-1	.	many	CASSPEPGRMNTEAFF	TGTGCCAGCAGTCCAGAACCGGGCCGTATGAACACTGAAGCTTTCTTT
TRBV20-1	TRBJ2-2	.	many	CSAPTSIGELFF	TGCAGTGCCCCAACCTCCATTGGGGAGCTGTTTTTT
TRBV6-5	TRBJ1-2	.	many	CASKRRRDDGYGYTF	TGTGCCAGCAAGCGGAGGAGGGATGACGGCTATGGCTACACCTTC
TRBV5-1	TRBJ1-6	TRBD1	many	CASSLDGPQGTYSPLHF	TGCGCCAGCAGCTTGGACGGGCCACAGGGGACTTATTCACCCCTCCACTTT
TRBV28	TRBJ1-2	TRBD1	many	CASSFGQGARGYTF	TGTGCCAGCAGTTTCGGTCAGGGGGCCCGTGGCTACACCTTC
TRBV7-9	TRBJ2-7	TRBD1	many	CASSPPWSTGGPYEQYF	TGTGCCAGCAGCCCACCTTGGAGCACAGGGGGTCCCTACGAGCAGTACTTC
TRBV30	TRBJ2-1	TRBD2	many	CAWSFPSGGAGKFF	TGTGCCTGGAGTTTCCCCAGCGGGGGGGCAGGCAAGTTCTTC
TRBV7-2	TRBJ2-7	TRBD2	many	CASSLVLGGIYEQYF	TGTGCCAGCAGCTTAGTGTTGGGGGGGATCTACGAGCAGTACTTC
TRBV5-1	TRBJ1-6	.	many	CASSLDGANSPLHF	TGCGCCAGCAGCTTGGACGGGGCCAATTCACCCCTCCACTTT
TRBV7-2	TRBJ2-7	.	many	CASSLASFGPGEQYF	TGTGCCAGCAGCTTAGCCTCCTTTGGGCCGGGGGAGCAGTACTTC
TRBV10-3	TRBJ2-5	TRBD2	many	CAISRLAQETQYF	TGTGCCATCAGTAGACTAGCCCAAGAGACCCAGTACTTC
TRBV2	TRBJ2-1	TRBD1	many	CASSERDRGYNEQFF	TGTGCCAGCAGTGAACGGGACAGGGGGTACAATGAGCAGTTCTTC
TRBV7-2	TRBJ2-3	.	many	CASSSPPTDTQYF	TGTGCCAGCAGCTCCCCCCCTACAGATACGCAGTATTTT